This is a list of T cell receptor beta chains from one sample in a study of low-dose radiotherapy and immunotherapy resistance in tumors. TCRdb analysed the reads with MiXCR anew, one entry per CDR3 protein. The sample consists of under 40,000 distinct CDR3 sequences, around 47% of them appearing once. The specimen was PBMCs, collected after low-dose radiotherapy plus immunotherapy. These receptors came from a male donor with gallbladder cancer. Both conserved end residues are part of each CDR3. The D gene is left open where the match is weak. Clone size, where shown, is once, few, many, or a class for clones that have expanded.

TRBV7-6,TRBJ2-2,once,TRBD1,CASIQTTGPNTGELFF,TGTGCCAGCATCCAAACGACAGGGCCGAACACCGGGGAGCTGTTTTTT
TRBV23-1,TRBJ1-3,NA,NA,CASRPKDSGNTIYF,TGCGCCAGCAGGCCAAAAGACTCTGGAAACACCATATATTTT
TRBV3-1,TRBJ2-1,many,TRBD2,CASSRGLAVHNEQFF,TGTGCCAGCAGCCGCGGACTAGCGGTACACAATGAGCAGTTCTTC
TRBV5-1,TRBJ2-4,medium-sized,TRBD2,CASSLEAGGNIQYF,TGCGCCAGCAGCTTGGAGGCGGGGGGAAACATTCAGTACTTC
TRBV11-2,TRBJ2-2,NA,NA,CDSSPLGPGNTGELFF,TGTGACAGCAGCCCGCTAGGTCCAGGGAACACCGGGGAGCTGTTTTTT
TRBV9,TRBJ2-5,NA,NA,CASSPTPGQETQYF,TGTGCCAGCAGCCCGACCCCAGGGCAAGAGACCCAGTACTTC
TRBV7-9,TRBJ2-1,medium-sized,TRBD1,CASSPSQDRVPFSSYNEQFF,TGTGCCAGCAGCCCGAGTCAAGACAGGGTCCCCTTTAGCTCCTACAATGAGCAGTTCTTC
TRBV2,TRBJ1-6,many,NA,CASNVGLGGFTLHF,TGTGCCAGCAACGTTGGATTGGGAGGGTTCACCCTCCACTTT
TRBV29-1,TRBJ2-1,many,NA,CSVETAVQFF,TGCAGCGTTGAAACGGCCGTCCAGTTCTTC
TRBV7-9,TRBJ2-5,medium-sized,NA,CASSRPNSQETQYF,TGTGCCAGCAGCCGGCCGAATTCACAGGAGACCCAGTACTTC
TRBV12-3/TRBV12-4,TRBJ1-2,many,TRBD1,CASSSGPGTGDGYTF,TGTGCCAGCAGTTCAGGGCCCGGGACAGGGGATGGCTACACCTTC
TRBV15,TRBJ2-1,many,NA,CATSRDLEGAGEQFF,TGTGCCACCAGCAGAGATCTCGAGGGAGCCGGTGAGCAGTTCTTC
TRBV9,TRBJ2-3,many,TRBD2,CASSVRLAGATDTQYF,TGTGCCAGCAGCGTGAGACTAGCGGGGGCTACAGATACGCAGTATTTT
TRBV5-4,TRBJ1-2,NA,NA,CASSPDGGQVHGYTF,TGTGCCAGCAGCCCGGATGGGGGGCAGGTGCATGGCTACACCTTC
TRBV19,TRBJ2-2,NA,NA,CASARAHNTGELFF,TGTGCCAGCGCCCGGGCGCATAACACCGGGGAGCTGTTTTTT
TRBV7-2,TRBJ2-5,many,TRBD2,CASSQGLAGPAGETQYF,TGTGCCAGCAGCCAGGGACTAGCGGGACCTGCGGGGGAGACCCAGTACTTC
TRBV12-1,TRBJ2-1,many,NA,CASSSNTGTSYNEQFF,TGTGCCAGCAGCTCCAACACAGGGACTAGCTACAATGAGCAGTTCTTC
TRBV4-2,TRBJ2-1,NA,TRBD2,CASSQGTSGGYNEQFF,TGTGCCAGCAGCCAGGGCACTAGCGGGGGTTACAATGAGCAGTTCTTC
TRBV30,TRBJ1-1,once,NA,CAWSVRYGSENTEAFF,TGTGCCTGGAGTGTAAGGTACGGGTCGGAGAACACTGAAGCTTTCTTT
TRBV12-3/TRBV12-4,TRBJ1-5,NA,NA,CASSPSEGQPQHF,TGTGCCAGCAGTCCTTCCGAGGGCCAGCCCCAGCATTTT
TRBV6-2/TRBV6-3,TRBJ2-6,few,NA,CASRYGTANSGANVLTF,TGTGCCAGCAGGTACGGGACCGCCAACTCTGGGGCCAACGTCCTGACTTTC
TRBV6-2/TRBV6-3,TRBJ2-7,once,NA,CASSYSSYEQYF,TGTGCCAGCAGTTACAGCTCCTACGAGCAGTACTTC
TRBV5-6,TRBJ1-3,NA,NA,CASSLRGSGNTIYF,TGTGCCAGCAGCTTAAGGGGATCCGGAAACACCATATATTTT